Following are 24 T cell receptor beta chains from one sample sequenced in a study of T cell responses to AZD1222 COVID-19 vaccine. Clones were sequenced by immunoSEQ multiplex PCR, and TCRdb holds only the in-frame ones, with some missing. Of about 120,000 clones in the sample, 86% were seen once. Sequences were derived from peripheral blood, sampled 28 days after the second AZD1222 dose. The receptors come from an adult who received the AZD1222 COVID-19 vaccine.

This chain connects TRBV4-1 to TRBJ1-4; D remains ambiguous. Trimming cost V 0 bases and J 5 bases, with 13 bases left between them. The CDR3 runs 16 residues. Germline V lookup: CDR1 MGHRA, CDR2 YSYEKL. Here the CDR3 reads CASSQDVRRTNEKLFF. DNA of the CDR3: TGCGCCAGCAGCCAAGATGTCCGACGCACGAATGAAAAACTGTTTTTT.

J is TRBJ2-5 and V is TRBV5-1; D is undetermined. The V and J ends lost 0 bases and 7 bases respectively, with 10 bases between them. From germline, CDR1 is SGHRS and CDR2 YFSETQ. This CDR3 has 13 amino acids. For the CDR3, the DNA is TGCGCCAGCAGCTTGGATCCGGTGGGGACCCAGTACTTC. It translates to CASSLDPVGTQYF. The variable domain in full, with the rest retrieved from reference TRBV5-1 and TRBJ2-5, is KAGVTQTPRYLIKTRGQQVTLSCSPISGHRSVSWYQQTPGQGLQFLFEYFSETQRNKGNFPGRFSGRQFSNSRSEMNVSTLELGDSALYLCASSLDPVGTQYFGPGTRLLVL.

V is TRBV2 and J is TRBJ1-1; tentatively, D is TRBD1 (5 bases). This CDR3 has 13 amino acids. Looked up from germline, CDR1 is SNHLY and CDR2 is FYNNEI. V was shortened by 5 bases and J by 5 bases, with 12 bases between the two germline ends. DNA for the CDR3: TGTGCCAGCAGTTGGCAGGGAGGAACTGAAGCTTTCTTT. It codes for CASSWQGGTEAFF. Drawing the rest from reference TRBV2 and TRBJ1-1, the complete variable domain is EPEVTQTPSHQVTQMGQEVILRCVPISNHLYFYWYRQILGQKVEFLVSFYNNEISEKSEIFDDQFSVERPDGSNFTLKIRSTKLEDSAMYFCASSWQGGTEAFFGQGTRLTVV.

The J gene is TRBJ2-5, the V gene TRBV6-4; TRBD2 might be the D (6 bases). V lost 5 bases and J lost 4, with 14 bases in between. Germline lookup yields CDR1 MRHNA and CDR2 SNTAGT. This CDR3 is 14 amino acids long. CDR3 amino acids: CASSRDFKAETQYF. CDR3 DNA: TGTGCCAGCAGTCGGGACTTCAAGGCAGAGACCCAGTACTTC.

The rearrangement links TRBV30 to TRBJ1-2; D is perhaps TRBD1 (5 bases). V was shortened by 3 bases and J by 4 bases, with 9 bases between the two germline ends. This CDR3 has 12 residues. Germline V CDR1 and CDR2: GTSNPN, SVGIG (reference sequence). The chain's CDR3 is CAWSPGAYGYTF. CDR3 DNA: TGTGCCTGGAGCCCCGGGGCCTATGGCTACACCTTC.

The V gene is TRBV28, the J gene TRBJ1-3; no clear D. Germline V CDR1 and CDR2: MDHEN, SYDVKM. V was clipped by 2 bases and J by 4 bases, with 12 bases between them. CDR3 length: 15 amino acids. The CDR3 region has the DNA TGTGCCAGCAGTTTAGCAGGTAGCACAGGAAACACCATATATTTT. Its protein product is CASSLAGSTGNTIYF.

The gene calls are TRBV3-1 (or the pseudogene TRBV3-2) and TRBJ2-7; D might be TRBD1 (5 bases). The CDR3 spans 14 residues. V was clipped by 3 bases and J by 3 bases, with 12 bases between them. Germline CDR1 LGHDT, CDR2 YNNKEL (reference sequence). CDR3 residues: CASSQVDRGYEQYF. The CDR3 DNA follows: TGTGCCAGCAGCCAGGTCGACAGAGGCTACGAGCAGTACTTC.

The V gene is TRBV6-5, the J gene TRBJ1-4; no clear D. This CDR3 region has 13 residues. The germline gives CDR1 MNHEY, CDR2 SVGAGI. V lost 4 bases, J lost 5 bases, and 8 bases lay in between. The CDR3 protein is CASSFGINEKLFF. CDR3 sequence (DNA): TGTGCCAGCAGTTTTGGCATAAATGAAAAACTGTTTTTT.

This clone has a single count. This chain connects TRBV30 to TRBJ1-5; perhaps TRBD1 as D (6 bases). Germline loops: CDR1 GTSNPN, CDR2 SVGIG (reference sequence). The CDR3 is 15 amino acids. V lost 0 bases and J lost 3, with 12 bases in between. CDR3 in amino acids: CAWSVGGIANQPQHF. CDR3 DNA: TGTGCCTGGAGTGTAGGGGGGATCGCCAATCAGCCCCAGCATTTT. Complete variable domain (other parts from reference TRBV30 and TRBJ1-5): SQTIHQWPATLVQPVGSPLSLECTVEGTSNPNLYWYRQAAGRGLQLLFYSVGIGQISSEVPQNLSASRPQDRQFILSSKKLLLSDSGFYLCAWSVGGIANQPQHFGDGTRLSIL.

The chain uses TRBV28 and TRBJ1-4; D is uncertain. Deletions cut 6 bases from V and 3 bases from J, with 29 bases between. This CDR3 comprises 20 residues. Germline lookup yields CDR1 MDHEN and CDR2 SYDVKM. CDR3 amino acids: CASSPPRRFGPTKANEKLFF. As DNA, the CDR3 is TGTGCCAGCAGCCCCCCCCGCAGGTTCGGGCCAACAAAGGCTAATGAAAAACTGTTTTTT.

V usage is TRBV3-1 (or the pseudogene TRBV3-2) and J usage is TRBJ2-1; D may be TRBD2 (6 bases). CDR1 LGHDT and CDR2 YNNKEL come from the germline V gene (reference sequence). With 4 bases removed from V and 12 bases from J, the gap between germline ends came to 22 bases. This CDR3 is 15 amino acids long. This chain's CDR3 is CASSLSALGTGGQFF. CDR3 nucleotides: TGTGCCAGCAGCCTCTCCGCACTAGGCACCGGGGGGCAGTTCTTC.

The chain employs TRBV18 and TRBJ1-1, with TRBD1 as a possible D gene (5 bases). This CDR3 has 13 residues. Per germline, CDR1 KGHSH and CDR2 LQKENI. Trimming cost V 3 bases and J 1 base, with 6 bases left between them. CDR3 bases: TGTGCCAGCTCACCGACAGAGAACACTGAAGCTTTCTTT. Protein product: CASSPTENTEAFF.

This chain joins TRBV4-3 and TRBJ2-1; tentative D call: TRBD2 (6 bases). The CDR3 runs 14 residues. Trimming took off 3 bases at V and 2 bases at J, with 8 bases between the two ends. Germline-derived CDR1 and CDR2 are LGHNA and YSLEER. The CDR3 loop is CASSQGEAYNEQFF. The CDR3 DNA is TGCGCCAGCAGCCAGGGGGAGGCCTACAATGAGCAGTTCTTC.

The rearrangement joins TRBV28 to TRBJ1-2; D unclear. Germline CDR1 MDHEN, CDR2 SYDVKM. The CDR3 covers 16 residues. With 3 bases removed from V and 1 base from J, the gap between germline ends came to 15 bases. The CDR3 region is CASSFLSSTVNYGYTF. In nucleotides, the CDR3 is TGTGCCAGCAGTTTTTTGTCAAGTACAGTTAACTATGGCTACACCTTC.

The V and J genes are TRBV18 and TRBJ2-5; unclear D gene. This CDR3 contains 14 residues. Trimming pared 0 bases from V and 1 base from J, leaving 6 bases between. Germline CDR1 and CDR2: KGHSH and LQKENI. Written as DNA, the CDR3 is TGTGCCAGCTCACCACCTTCTCGCCAAGAGACCCAGTACTTC. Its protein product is CASSPPSRQETQYF.

The CDR3 spells CATSRPGQGIYEQYF. The CDR3 coding sequence is TGTGCCACCAGCAGACCGGGACAGGGGATATACGAGCAGTACTTC. The gene calls are TRBV15 and TRBJ2-7; 10 nucleotides align to TRBD1. The CDR3 extends over 15 amino acids. J was trimmed by 4 bases and V by 2 bases; bases with no gene match: 5. Germline V gene sequence: CDR1 LNHNV, CDR2 YYDKDF (reference sequence).

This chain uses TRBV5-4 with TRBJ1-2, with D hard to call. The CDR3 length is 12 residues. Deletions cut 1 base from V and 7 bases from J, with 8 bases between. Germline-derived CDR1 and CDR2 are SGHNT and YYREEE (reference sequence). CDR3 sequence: CASSLKGFGYTF. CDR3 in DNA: TGTGCCAGCAGCTTGAAAGGTTTTGGCTACACCTTC.

CDR3 coding DNA: TGTGCCATCTTGTCTTCGACGGCAGACCAGTACTTC. Translation: CAILSSTADQYF. The chain employs TRBV2 and TRBJ2-5, with D unresolved. This CDR3 is built from 12 residues. V lost 10 bases, J lost 10 bases, and 19 bases lay in between. Per the germline V gene, CDR1 is SNHLY and CDR2 is FYNNEI.

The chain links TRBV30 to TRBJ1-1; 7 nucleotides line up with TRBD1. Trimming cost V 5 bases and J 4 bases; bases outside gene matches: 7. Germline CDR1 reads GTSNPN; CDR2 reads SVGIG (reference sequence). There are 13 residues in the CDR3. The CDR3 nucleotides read TGTGCCTGGGACAAGACAGGGCCCACTGAAGCTTTCTTT. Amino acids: CAWDKTGPTEAFF.

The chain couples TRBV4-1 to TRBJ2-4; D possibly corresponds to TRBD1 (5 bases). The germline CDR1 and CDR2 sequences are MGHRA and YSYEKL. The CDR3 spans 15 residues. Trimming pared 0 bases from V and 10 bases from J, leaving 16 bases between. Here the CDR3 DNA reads TGCGCCAGCAGCCAAGATCGTGACAGAAGAGGAATTCAGTACTTC. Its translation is CASSQDRDRRGIQYF.

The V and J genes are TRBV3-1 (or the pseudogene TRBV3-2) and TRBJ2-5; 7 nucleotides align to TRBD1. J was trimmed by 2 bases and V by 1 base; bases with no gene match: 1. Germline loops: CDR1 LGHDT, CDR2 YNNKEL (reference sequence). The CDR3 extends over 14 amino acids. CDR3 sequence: CASSQGRGQETQYF. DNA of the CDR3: TGTGCCAGCAGCCAAGGCAGGGGGCAAGAGACCCAGTACTTC.

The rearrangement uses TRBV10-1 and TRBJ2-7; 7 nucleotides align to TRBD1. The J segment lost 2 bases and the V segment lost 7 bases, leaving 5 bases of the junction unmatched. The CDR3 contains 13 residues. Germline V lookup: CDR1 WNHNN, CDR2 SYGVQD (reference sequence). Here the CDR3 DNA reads TGCGCCAGCAATGAACAGGGGACCTACGAGCAGTACTTC. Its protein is CASNEQGTYEQYF.

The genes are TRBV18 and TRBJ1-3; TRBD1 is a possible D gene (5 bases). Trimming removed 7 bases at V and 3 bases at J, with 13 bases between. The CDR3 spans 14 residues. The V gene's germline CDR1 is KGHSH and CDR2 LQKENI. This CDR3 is CASFPGNGGNTIYF. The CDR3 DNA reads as TGTGCCAGCTTCCCAGGGAATGGTGGAAACACCATATATTTT.

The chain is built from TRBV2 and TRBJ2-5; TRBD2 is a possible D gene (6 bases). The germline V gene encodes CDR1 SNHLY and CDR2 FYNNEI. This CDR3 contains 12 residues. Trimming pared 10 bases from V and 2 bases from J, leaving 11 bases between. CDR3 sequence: CATRDFQETQYF. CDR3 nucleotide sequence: TGTGCCACCAGGGACTTTCAAGAGACCCAGTACTTC.